This paragraph reports one T cell receptor beta chain. Its antigen remains undetermined. Per-base quality was not reported, and no clone a single base away is much larger than it. The study profiled bulk TCR beta-chain repertoires in matched peripheral blood, tumor and adjacent normal breast tissue taken from fewer than 20 patients with early-stage breast cancer. Before surgery, roughly 4.5-11 mL of whole blood was collected in EDTA tubes and processed within 2 hours. Ficoll-Paque centrifugation in SepMate-50 tubes was used to isolate peripheral blood mononuclear cells. For storage in liquid nitrogen, PBMCs were cryopreserved as aliquots of 2 to 4 million cells in about 90% FBS with about 10% DMSO. Genomic DNA was extracted with the Qiagen AllPrep DNA/RNA Mini kit. Germline trimming: 1 base from V, 2 bases from J; junction bases outside gene matches: 5. From cysteine to phenylalanine, the CDR3 is 15 amino acids long. Solely the CDR3 DNA is kept, with 45 bases framed from the first base. The germline V gene (reference sequence) gives CDR1 as GTSNPN and CDR2 as SVGIG.

Each sample was amplified as two independent genomic DNA replicates: approximately 0.5 ug for blood and roughly 1.4 ug for tumor or normal breast. Following the manufacturer's instructions, the ImmunoSeq Intro kit was used to carry out TCRB sequencing on genomic DNA. Multiplex PCR was run for roughly 29 cycles using proprietary primers and spike-in control sequences for absolute quantification. Single-end 150-bp reads were used to sequence an 87-bp fragment spanning the CDR3 and the flanking V and J genes. Seven samples, each with two replicates, were multiplexed per lane of an Illumina MiSeq using version 3.0 chemistry. As for how the authors treated the data: Raw data were processed by the vendor's proprietary pipeline, with both replicates merged into one result per sample. Productive rearrangements sharing the V-gene family, CDR3 amino acid sequence and J-gene segment were defined as clonotypes. To compute clonality, the normalized Shannon entropy (Pielou evenness) of TCRB abundances was subtracted from 1. To estimate T cell density, the total number of templates was divided by the input cell count, which was inferred from how much DNA went in. Recon was used with default parameters to estimate total repertoire diversity and clonality. Tumor-enriched clonotypes were defined as having over 0.1% abundance in tumor and at least 32-fold higher abundance than in normal breast. The table comes from immuneACCESS by way of TCRdb, which keeps in-frame sequences with V and J called. Part of the clones is missing from these tables; in studies checked, under half for an unresolved V gene and the rest for unknown reasons. The V and J calls and the clone size are those of that table, but D and trimming were determined from the DNA. The sample table records about 72,000 clones; more than 60% of these occur just once. 3.5% of the sample goes to the ten largest clones.

These data belong to a study of early stage breast cancer tumors (TCRdb year 2017). For context, the study as a whole: Of the approximately 15 invasive breast tumors, about a dozen were found to be estrogen receptor-positive, progesterone receptor-positive and HER2-negative. Most of the 12 ER+/PR+/HER2- tumors were invasive ductal carcinomas, while the other four were invasive lobular carcinomas. The average read coverage per sample was about 10-fold. The samples as a whole yielded about 2,400,000 detected templates, corresponding to roughly 1.1 million unique clonotypes.

Study-wide conclusions, independent of this receptor: Because the cohort was small, a breakdown by tumor subtype could not be done. Compared with adjacent normal breast tissue, tumors had higher clonality and approximately 2.5-fold greater T cell density. Bulk genomic DNA sequencing of unsorted cells missed chain pairing and functional markers such as CD4, CD8 and FOXP3. Enriched TCRB sequences shared across patients were found to be mostly commonly generated sequences that were unlikely to play an important role in the tumor microenvironment. Repertoires from blood and normal breast were more alike than repertoires from blood and tumor, and in about 90% of the 16 patients, comparing each tissue with blood separated tumor from normal.

Sample: blood. This chain joins TRBV30 to TRBJ2-3, and 8 junctional nucleotides match TRBD1. This receptor was identified in a person aged 55 to 75 with breast cancer. The CDR3 amino acid sequence is: CAWSETGDYTDTQYF. The DNA sequence reads TGTGCCTGGAGTGAGACAGGGGATTACACAGATACGCAGTATTTT.